This T cell receptor (beta chain) was found in a study of blood T cell repertoires in COVID-19 (dated by TCRdb to 2020 to 2022). About the study as a whole: The collaborator samples originated in the United States, Italy and Spain and spanned the acute and convalescent phases of COVID-19. The prospective study material was composed of cDNA or gDNA derived from T cells, B-cell-depleted T cells, or PBMCs. The dataset comprised deeply sampled blood TCRbeta repertoires from subjects exposed to, actively infected with, or recovered from COVID-19. The repertoires were made available in a free public database intended to serve as a resource for research on the immune response to SARS-CoV-2. Samples were obtained from the ongoing ImmuneRACE study (first 160 participants) and from 1,254 subjects provided by 6 global collaborators. A de-identified subject ID, COVID-19 status, age in years and sex were almost always included in the sample metadata. Where HLA class I and class II types were available, the types were taken from metadata supplied by the sample provider, not from assay-based typing.

What the work shows at the level of the full study, not this receptor alone: Clinical and demographic metadata were provided uncurated, with the amount varying by source and participant.

V lost 9 bases and J lost 2 bases, and the count of bases not matched to a germline gene is 4. The germline V gene yields KGHDR for CDR1 and SFDVKD for CDR2. Taken from cysteine to phenylalanine, the CDR3 has 13 residues. This entry keeps only the CDR3 DNA: 39 bases, framed from base 1. The collaborating institutions used their own protocols to collect whole blood in K2EDTA tubes. For TCRbeta analysis, collaborators shipped samples in one of three forms: frozen whole blood, isolated PBMCs, or DNA extracted from either of those sample types. The immunoSEQ Assay, a bias-controlled multiplex PCR, was used to amplify TCRbeta CDR3 regions from genomic DNA. Per the authors' processing: Nucleated cell counts per sample were estimated from amplification of reference gene primers within the assay. To quantify the absolute abundance of each unique TCRbeta CDR3 rearrangement, sequence reads were collapsed and filtered. For each sample, productive Simpson clonality was calculated by taking the square root of Simpson's diversity index across productive rearrangements. The immuneACCESS repertoire file appears here via TCRdb, limited to in-frame rearrangements. These files lack a portion of the clones; in checked studies, under half of the deficit traces to unresolved V genes, and the cause of the others is not known. D and trimming come from the DNA, and the V and J calls and clone size come from that table. The sample has 100,000 to 150,000 clones on record, just under 80% of them singletons. The ten biggest clones cover around 15% of the sample.

Concerning this clone itself: This clone's antigen is unknown. Base qualities are not recorded, but no much larger clone differs from it by a single base.

The receptor chain draws on TRBV24-1 and TRBJ1-2; 8 bases in the middle match TRBD1. The sequencing sample was made of peripheral blood. This clonotype originated in a man in his fifties or sixties with active or convalescent COVID-19. The nucleotides read TGTGCCACCCGGGACAGGAGAAACTATGGCTACACCTTC. Translated, this is CATRDRRNYGYTF.